This is a list of T cell receptor beta chains from one sample in a study of OX40 agonist ivuxolimab in advanced cancers. The assay was immunoSEQ multiplex PCR, and TCRdb's table has in-frame clones only and misses some. Here the sample spans approximately 62,000 clones, approximately 88% being singletons. The input for sequencing was CD4+ or CD8+ T cells sorted from blood, taken in a trial of the OX40 agonist ivuxolimab. These receptors were obtained from an adult with an advanced solid tumor such as melanoma, head and neck, liver or kidney cancer. The conserved cysteine and the conserved F or W are not part of the CDR3 here. The order of the fields is V gene, CDR3 protein.

TRBV6-5	ATRPSNNQPQH
TRBV2	ASTRGRYTDTQY
TRBV28	ASGRGYTEAF
TRBV7-9	ASSFYGGGETQY
TRBV6-5	ASSYGAGTNQPQH
TRBV11-1	ASSLVAGDGYT
TRBV27	ASSLSGTGTVQETQY
TRBV27	ASSLGQGASYEQY
TRBV29-1	SVAVNHYEQY
TRBV5-1	ASSGIQGDNVLT
TRBV30	AWSTGTRLTDTQY
TRBV29-1	SVRQGSTDTQY
TRBV5-5	ASSDGIHGEQF
TRBV19	ASSMMAAESFNQPQH
TRBV28	ASSLGTNSYNEQF
TRBV9	ASSVEVAPSYEQY
TRBV7-6	ASSLSRQNGTSGGKYEQY
TRBV28	ASSPGGGLGNYGYT
TRBV5-5	ASSFGGTKDTQY
TRBV5-1	ASSPGTGGYQETQY
TRBV28	ASSFGVRSSNEQF
TRBV6-1	ASSWGYTEAF
TRBV5-6	ASSSPGTTFNIQY
TRBV27	ASSSHGKGGYT
TRBV11-2	ASSLDGVGKLF
TRBV28	ASRVEGRQPQH
TRBV28	ASSHSGTGKTYEQY
TRBV6-6	ASSWTGDTLLDTQY
TRBV2	ASNQGLAGGGNTQY
TRBV5-4	ASSLGQGFTEAF
TRBV19	ASSDPQLAGEQF
TRBV6-7	ASGASTSTDTQY